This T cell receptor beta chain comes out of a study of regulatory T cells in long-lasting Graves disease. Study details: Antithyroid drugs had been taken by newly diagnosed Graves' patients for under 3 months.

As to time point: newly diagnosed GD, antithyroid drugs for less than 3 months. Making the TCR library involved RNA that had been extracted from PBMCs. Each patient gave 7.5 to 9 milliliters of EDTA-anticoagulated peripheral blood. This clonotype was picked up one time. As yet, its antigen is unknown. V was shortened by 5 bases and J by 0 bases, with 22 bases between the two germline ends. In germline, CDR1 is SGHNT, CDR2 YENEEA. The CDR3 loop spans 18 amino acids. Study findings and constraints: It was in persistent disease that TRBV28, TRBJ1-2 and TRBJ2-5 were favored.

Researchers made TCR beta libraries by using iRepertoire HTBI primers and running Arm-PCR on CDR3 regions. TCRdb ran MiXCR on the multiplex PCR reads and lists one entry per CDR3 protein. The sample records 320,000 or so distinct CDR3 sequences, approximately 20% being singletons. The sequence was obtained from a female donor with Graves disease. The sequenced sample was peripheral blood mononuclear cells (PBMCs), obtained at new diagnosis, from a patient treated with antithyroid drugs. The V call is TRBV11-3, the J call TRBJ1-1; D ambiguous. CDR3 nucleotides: TGTGCCAGCAGCGGGATGGTCCCCGGGGAGCCGGTGAACACTGAAGCTTTCTTT. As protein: CASSGMVPGEPVNTEAFF.